This T cell receptor beta chain was obtained from a study of identical twins. CDR1 and CDR2 from the germline V gene are LGHNA and YSLEER. Losses at the gene ends were 4 bases for V and 2 bases for J; bases not matched to a gene: 6. The CDR3 sequence is 17 residues long. Through template switching, a universal primer site was introduced, and the cDNA contained unique molecular identifiers. TCRdb reanalysed the 5' RACE reads using MiXCR and keeps one entry per CDR3 protein. The top ten clones hold approximately 1% of a sample with fewer than 550,000 distinct CDR3 sequences, 13% to 15% of them seen once. The same sample was also used in a study of yellow fever vaccine responses in identical twins.

The chain uses TRBV4-3 and TRBJ2-2; 11 bases match TRBD2. The sample taken for sequencing was CD4+ T cells sorted from blood. This TCR derives from a woman under 30 in good health. This CDR3 is CASSRGGLAGNTGELFF. CDR3 coding DNA: TGCGCCAGCAGCCGAGGAGGACTAGCGGGCAACACCGGGGAGCTGTTTTTT.